A single sample is the source of the 30 T cell receptor beta chains below, sequenced in a study of blood T cell repertoires in COVID-19. The assay was immunoSEQ multiplex PCR, and TCRdb's table has in-frame clones only and misses some. Here the sample spans about 53,000 clones, around nine tenths being singletons. Sequencing used peripheral blood. These receptors all stem from a man aged 50-59 years with acute or convalescent COVID-19.

This rearrangement joins TRBV10-2 to TRBJ1-4; weak D call: TRBD1 (5 bases). The CDR3 covers 13 residues. Trimming took 4 bases from V and 2 from J, leaving 5 bases between them. Looked up from germline, CDR1 is WSHSY and CDR2 is SAAADI. CDR3 protein: CASSGQTNEKLFF. The CDR3 coding sequence is TGCGCCAGCAGTGGACAGACTAATGAAAAACTGTTTTTT.

In regard to this clone: Other DNA sequences in this specimen translate into the identical CDR3. The J gene is TRBJ1-5, the V gene TRBV5-1; no firm D call. Germline V CDR1 and CDR2: SGHRS, YFSETQ. The CDR3 is made up of 14 amino acids. Trimming stripped 0 bases from V and 3 bases from J, with 7 bases between. CDR3 nucleotides: TGCGCCAGCAGCTTGGGGGGAGACAATCAGCCCCAGCATTTT. Encoded protein: CASSLGGDNQPQHF.

The chain recombines TRBV15 with TRBJ1-4, with a tentative D call TRBD1 (5 bases). V was trimmed by 1 base and J by 5 bases, leaving 11 bases between them. The CDR3 covers 15 residues. CDR1 is LNHNV, CDR2 YYDKDF, per germline (reference sequence). CDR3 nucleotide sequence: TGTGCCACCAGCAGAGCCAGGGATTTAAATGAAAAACTGTTTTTT. This sequence encodes CATSRARDLNEKLFF.

DNA of the CDR3: TGTGCCATCCGGACTAGCGGGGGGGGGAGTGAGCAGTTCTTC. This gives the protein CAIRTSGGGSEQFF. The V gene is TRBV10-3, the J gene TRBJ2-1; 15 nucleotides line up with TRBD2. In germline, CDR1 is ENHRY, CDR2 SYGVKD. V was clipped by 8 bases and J by 9 bases; unmatched bases: 5. The CDR3 sequence is 14 residues long.

This chain connects TRBV18 to TRBJ2-5, with a tentative D call TRBD2 (6 bases). Trimming took off 0 bases at V and 0 bases at J, with 11 bases between the two ends. The CDR3 consists of 16 residues. Germline-derived CDR1 and CDR2 are KGHSH and LQKENI. CDR3 sequence (DNA): TGTGCCAGCTCACCACCCGGAGGGGTATACCAAGAGACCCAGTACTTC. Translation gives CASSPPGGVYQETQYF.

The rearrangement uses TRBV6-6 and TRBJ2-5; tentatively, D is TRBD2 (7 bases). Between the trimmed V and J ends, which lost 3 bases and 5 bases, there was a span of 16 bases. Germline CDR1 reads MNHNY; CDR2 reads SVGAGI (reference sequence). The CDR3 extends over 15 amino acids. The CDR3 bases are TGTGCCAGCAGTTATGACGGGGGGCGCCCTGAGACCCAGTACTTC. It encodes CASSYDGGRPETQYF.

This chain links TRBV5-4 with TRBJ2-5; D ambiguous. V was trimmed by 2 bases and J by 2 bases, leaving 4 bases between them. CDR1 and CDR2 from the germline V gene are SGHNT and YYREEE (reference sequence). The CDR3 runs 12 residues. The CDR3 here is CASSFLQETQYF. DNA of the CDR3: TGTGCCAGCAGCTTCCTTCAAGAGACCCAGTACTTC.

This chain connects TRBV18 to TRBJ1-5; TRBD1 matches at 9 bases. This CDR3 contains 13 residues. Germline lookup yields CDR1 KGHSH and CDR2 LQKENI. The trim removed 4 bases at V and 15 bases at J, leaving 10 bases unmatched. CDR3 protein: CASSLTGTGRLHF. The CDR3 DNA sequence: TGTGCCAGCTCACTTACCGGGACAGGGCGCCTGCATTTT.

The CDR3 nucleotides read TGTGCCACCAGTGATTCGAATCAGCCCCAGCATTTT. Protein sequence: CATSDSNQPQHF. The chain has TRBV24-1 and TRBJ1-5; D not resolved. V was shortened by 2 bases and J by 4 bases, with 2 bases between the two germline ends. The CDR3 contains 12 residues. Germline CDR1 is KGHDR and CDR2 is SFDVKD.

The chain links TRBV4-1 to TRBJ1-2; 9 bases map to TRBD1. The CDR3 covers 16 residues. The V segment lost 0 bases and the J segment 5 bases; nucleotides outside the gene matches: 7. Germline loops: CDR1 MGHRA, CDR2 YSYEKL. This CDR3 is CASSQDPPQGAYGYTF. The CDR3 DNA reads as TGCGCCAGCAGCCAAGATCCACCACAGGGGGCTTATGGCTACACCTTC.

This clone has just one count. V is TRBV15 and J is TRBJ1-4; 10 bases map to TRBD1. Germline V lookup: CDR1 LNHNV, CDR2 YYDKDF (reference sequence). The CDR3 spans 14 residues. The J segment lost 6 bases and the V segment lost 4 bases, leaving 2 bases of the junction unmatched. The CDR3: CATSIGQGDEKLFF. The CDR3 bases are TGTGCCACCAGCATCGGACAGGGGGATGAAAAACTGTTTTTT.

Only one count was recorded for this clone. The J gene is TRBJ1-6, the V gene TRBV4-2; D ambiguous. V was trimmed by 0 bases and J by 5 bases, leaving 11 bases between them. Per germline, CDR1 LGHNA and CDR2 YNFKEQ. CDR3 size: 16 residues. The CDR3 bases are TGTGCCAGCAGCCAAGAGATAGGAGGGCATAATTCACCCCTCCACTTT. This encodes CASSQEIGGHNSPLHF.

The rearrangement uses TRBV5-1 and TRBJ1-5; D possibly corresponds to TRBD1 (5 bases). V lost 0 bases and J lost 6, with 13 bases in between. The CDR3 has 15 amino acids. Per germline, CDR1 SGHRS and CDR2 YFSETQ. CDR3 protein: CASSLDSQGGQPQHF. CDR3 DNA: TGCGCCAGCAGCTTGGACTCTCAGGGCGGTCAGCCCCAGCATTTT.

The gene calls are TRBV18 and TRBJ1-4, with D maybe TRBD1 (5 bases). CDR1 and CDR2 from the germline V gene are KGHSH and LQKENI. The CDR3 extends over 15 amino acids. Trimming stripped 3 bases from V and 3 bases from J, with 11 bases between. DNA for the CDR3: TGTGCCAGCTCACCCCGGGAGGGACCTAATGAAAAACTGTTTTTT. Translated: CASSPREGPNEKLFF.

The chain employs TRBV6-5 and TRBJ2-1; TRBD2 matches 8 bases. The CDR3 totals 15 residues. With V trimmed by 4 bases and J by 1 base, 3 bases remained unmatched. Germline CDR1 and CDR2: MNHEY and SVGAGI. The DNA for the CDR3 is TGTGCCAGCAGTTGGCGGGGGGCGTCCTACAATGAGCAGTTCTTC. Encoded protein: CASSWRGASYNEQFF.

This clone has a single count. The V and J genes are TRBV27 and TRBJ2-1; weak D call: TRBD1 (6 bases). V lost 3 bases and J lost 7, with 16 bases in between. Germline CDR1 MNHEY, CDR2 SMNVEV (reference sequence). The CDR3 is 15 amino acids. As DNA, the CDR3 is TGTGCCAGCAGTTTGAACAGGGTGCCTAGGAATGAGCAGTTCTTC. Its translation is CASSLNRVPRNEQFF.

The V call is TRBV7-2, the J call TRBJ2-5; 7 bases line up with TRBD1. CDR3 size: 14 residues. The germline gives CDR1 SGHTA, CDR2 FQGNSA. V was clipped by 4 bases and J by 4 bases; unmatched bases: 6. Here the CDR3 reads CASSYDRARETQYF. CDR3 nucleotide sequence: TGTGCCAGCAGCTATGACAGGGCGAGAGAGACCCAGTACTTC.

The chain combines TRBV11-2 with TRBJ2-1; TRBD1 matches 9 bases. V shed 5 bases, J shed 9 bases, and the junction held 2 bases outside the gene matches. Germline assignment: CDR1 SGHAT and CDR2 FQNNGV. CDR3 length: 12 amino acids. CDR3 sequence: CASSRDRVEQFF. CDR3 in DNA: TGTGCCAGCAGCAGGGACAGGGTTGAGCAGTTCTTC.

V is TRBV15 and J is TRBJ1-2; D might be TRBD1 (5 bases). The CDR3 covers 14 residues. The germline V and J ends were trimmed by 0 bases and 4 bases, with 9 bases remaining between them. CDR1 is LNHNV and CDR2 is YYDKDF in the germline V gene (reference sequence). CDR3 in amino acids: CATSRETDLYGYTF. CDR3 sequence (DNA): TGTGCCACCAGCAGAGAGACAGATCTCTATGGCTACACCTTC. The variable domain in full, with the rest retrieved from reference TRBV15 and TRBJ1-2, is DAMVIQNPRYQVTQFGKPVTLSCSQTLNHNVMYWYQQKSSQAPKLLFHYYDKDFNNEADTPDNFQSRRPNTSFCFLDIRSPGLGDTAMYLCATSRETDLYGYTFGSGTRLTVV.

A few counts support this clone. The CDR3 coding sequence is TGTGCCAGCAGCTTAGCCAGGGTGGCATGGGAGACCCAGTACTTC. As protein: CASSLARVAWETQYF. The chain is built from TRBV7-9 and TRBJ2-5, with D possibly TRBD1 on 5 matching bases. With 0 bases removed from V and 5 bases from J, the gap between germline ends came to 13 bases. This CDR3 spans 15 amino acids. Germline V gene lookup returns CDR1 SEHNR and CDR2 FQNEAQ (reference sequence).

V is TRBV5-1 and J is TRBJ2-2; 7 bases agree with TRBD1. The CDR3 contains 19 residues. V lost 4 bases, J lost 1 base, and 16 bases stayed unmatched. In germline, CDR1 is SGHRS, CDR2 YFSETQ. The CDR3 DNA sequence: TGCGCCAGCAGCCAATGGGACAGTCAGACGTACTGGAACACCGGGGAGCTGTTTTTT. Translated, it gives CASSQWDSQTYWNTGELFF.

This rearrangement joins TRBV5-5 to TRBJ2-1; 15 positions match TRBD2. V lost 2 bases to trimming and J lost 4 bases; unmatched junction nucleotides: 4. CDR3 length equals 17 residues. Per germline, CDR1 SGHKS and CDR2 YYEKEE (reference sequence). The CDR3 coding sequence is TGTGCCAGCAGCTTCAGGACTAGCGGGGGGGTATACAATGAGCAGTTCTTC. This codes for CASSFRTSGGVYNEQFF.

This clone has only one observation. The rearrangement joins TRBV7-2 to TRBJ2-5; TRBD2 is a possible D gene (5 bases). This CDR3 is 14 amino acids long. Germline V gene lookup returns CDR1 SGHTA and CDR2 FQGNSA. V lost 2 bases and J lost 1, with 8 bases in between. CDR3 nucleotides: TGTGCCAGCAGCTTAAACGGGGTCCAAGAGACCCAGTACTTC. This gives the protein CASSLNGVQETQYF.

The chain employs TRBV9 and TRBJ1-3; D might be TRBD1 (5 bases). Trimming shortened V by 2 bases and J by 1 base, and 10 bases separated the two germline ends. Germline loops: CDR1 SGDLS, CDR2 YYNGEE. CDR3 size: 15 residues. The CDR3 region is CASSVSGVSGNTIYF. DNA of the CDR3: TGTGCCAGCAGCGTGTCGGGGGTTTCTGGAAACACCATATATTTT.

The J gene is TRBJ2-7, the V gene TRBV13, with 9 bases aligning to TRBD1. The CDR3 is 17 amino acids. The trim removed 0 bases at V and 5 bases at J, leaving 11 bases unmatched. Germline V lookup: CDR1 PRHDT, CDR2 FYEKMQ (reference sequence). CDR3 region: CASSLGPGDRVSNEQYF. Here the CDR3 DNA reads TGTGCCAGCAGCTTAGGCCCGGGGGACAGGGTCTCTAACGAGCAGTACTTC. The full variable domain, completed using reference TRBV13 and TRBJ2-7, is AAGVIQSPRHLIKEKRETATLKCYPIPRHDTVYWYQQGPGQDPQFLISFYEKMQSDKGSIPDRFSAQQFSDYHSELNMSSLELGDSALYFCASSLGPGDRVSNEQYFGPGTRLTVT.

The chain employs TRBV29-1 and TRBJ2-1; D is unresolved. CDR1 and CDR2 (germline): SQVTM, ANQGSEA. This CDR3 is built from 12 residues. Deletions cut 4 bases from V and 8 bases from J, with 12 bases between. The CDR3 protein is CSVAVRGDEQFF. The CDR3 DNA is TGCAGCGTTGCAGTCCGAGGCGATGAGCAGTTCTTC.

The chain combines TRBV3-1 (or the pseudogene TRBV3-2) with TRBJ2-1; 12 nucleotides line up with TRBD2. Germline values: CDR1 LGHDT, CDR2 YNNKEL (reference sequence). Trimming cost V 2 bases and J 3 bases; bases outside gene matches: 2. The CDR3 runs to 16 residues. CDR3 amino acids: CASSQPGLAGYNEQFF. Written as DNA, the CDR3 is TGTGCCAGCAGCCAACCGGGACTAGCGGGCTACAATGAGCAGTTCTTC.

The rearrangement links TRBV19 to TRBJ1-4, with D hard to call. V was shortened by 4 bases and J by 0 bases, with 12 bases between the two germline ends. Germline values: CDR1 LNHDA, CDR2 SQIVND (reference sequence). The CDR3 totals 16 residues. The CDR3 nucleotides are TGTGCCAGTAGTAACTTCCCCGGGGCAACTAATGAAAAACTGTTTTTT. Amino acid sequence: CASSNFPGATNEKLFF.

The chain has TRBV7-2 and TRBJ1-2, with D perhaps TRBD1 (5 bases). Germline V gene data show CDR1 as SGHTA and CDR2 as FQGNSA. Trimming pared 3 bases from V and 4 bases from J, leaving 9 bases between. There are 13 residues in the CDR3. CDR3 amino acids: CASSFPGGYGYTF. CDR3 DNA sequence: TGTGCCAGCAGCTTCCCCGGGGGCTATGGCTACACCTTC.

This chain connects TRBV27 to TRBJ1-2; TRBD1 aligns across 8 bases. The V and J ends lost 3 bases and 8 bases, in that order; junction bases with no gene match: 8. CDR1 and CDR2 (germline): MNHEY, SMNVEV (reference sequence). The CDR3 loop spans 14 amino acids. CDR3 bases: TGTGCCAGCAGTTTCGGGCAGGGGGCCGGAGGCTACACCTTC. It translates to CASSFGQGAGGYTF.